These 25 T cell receptor beta chains share one sample of origin, sequenced in a study of regulatory T cells in long-lasting Graves disease. The time point is: newly diagnosed GD, antithyroid drugs for less than 3 months. From PBMCs, RNA was extracted and then used to make the TCR library. Researchers made TCR beta libraries by using iRepertoire HTBI primers and running Arm-PCR on CDR3 regions. TCRdb ran MiXCR on the multiplex PCR reads and lists one entry per CDR3 protein. The sample shows around 450,000 distinct CDR3 sequences, under 15% of them seen only once. The sample was also linked to a second study, of T cells in Graves' hyperthyroidism and ophthalmopathy.

The sequenced sample was peripheral blood mononuclear cells (PBMCs), obtained at new diagnosis, from a patient treated with antithyroid drugs. These receptor sequences come from a young woman with Graves disease.

Concerning this clonotype itself: This may arise from a read error, as a much more abundant clone is one base away. V gene TRBV13 combines with J gene TRBJ2-2; D gene unclear. Germline values: CDR1 PRHDT, CDR2 FYEKMQ (reference sequence). This CDR3 has 14 amino acids. The CDR3 reads CAISATWDTGELFF. The CDR3 DNA follows: TGTGCCATCAGCGCAACCTGGGACACCGGGGAGCTGTTTTTT.

This clonotype was counted between two and nine times. The J gene is TRBJ2-1, the V gene TRBV24-1; D ambiguous. The CDR3 consists of 14 residues. Germline V CDR1 and CDR2: KGHDR, SFDVKD. Trimming took off 1 base at V and 9 bases at J, with 12 bases between the two ends. CDR3 amino acids: CATSDFTFDGEQFF. The CDR3 DNA reads as TGTGCCACCAGTGATTTCACCTTCGATGGTGAGCAGTTCTTC.

This clonotype was observed many times. This chain links TRBV28 with TRBJ2-7; 8 bases map to TRBD2. CDR1 and CDR2 (germline): MDHEN, SYDVKM. V lost 3 bases, J lost 4 bases, and 14 bases stayed unmatched. The CDR3 sequence is 17 residues long. In DNA, the CDR3 is TGTGCCAGCAGTTTCCCCCCTACTAGCGGAAGTGGGTACGAGCAGTACTTC. Translating it yields CASSFPPTSGSGYEQYF.

Remarks on this clonotype: A read error may account for a junction end that differs from germline. The V gene is TRBV7-9, the J gene TRBJ2-1; D is uncertain. Germline-derived CDR1 and CDR2 are SEHNR and FQNEAQ (reference sequence). The CDR3 extends over 13 amino acids. The CDR3 DNA reads as TGTGCCAGCAGCCTCCCTATCTTGGATGAGCAGCTCTTC. Protein product: CASSLPILDEQLF.

This clonotype was detected many times. The chain uses TRBV11-2 and TRBJ2-3; a weak D match, TRBD1 (5 bases). Between the trimmed V and J ends, which lost 5 bases and 9 bases, there was a span of 18 bases. CDR1 SGHAT and CDR2 FQNNGV come from the germline V gene. CDR3 length equals 14 residues. This CDR3 reads CASSQSQGDRTQYF. The CDR3 nucleotides read TGTGCCAGCAGCCAGAGCCAGGGCGATCGGACGCAGTATTTT.

This sequence joins TRBV24-1 and TRBJ1-4; D uncertain. CDR3 length: 16 residues. Trimming removed 2 bases from V and 7 bases from J, with 16 bases in between. CDR1 and CDR2 (germline): KGHDR, SFDVKD. The CDR3 DNA sequence: TGTGCCACCAGTGATTCGGACTGGGAAGGTGGTGAAAAACTGTTTTTT. Translation: CATSDSDWEGGEKLFF.

In this sample, this clonotype turned up many times. The chain joins TRBV11-2 to TRBJ1-5; D possibly corresponds to TRBD1 (6 bases). V was pared by 4 bases and J by 5 bases, with 9 bases between. The CDR3 length is 13 residues. In germline, CDR1 is SGHAT, CDR2 FQNNGV. CDR3 DNA: TGTGCCAGCAGCTCAGGGGTCTATCAGCCCCAGCATTTT. Its protein product is CASSSGVYQPQHF.

This clonotype was seen repeatedly, ten times or more. At one of its ends the junction is not consistent with the germline gene, which may arise from a read error. The chain combines TRBV27 with TRBJ2-2, with D perhaps matching TRBD1 or TRBD2 (5 bases each). Germline CDR1 is MNHEY and CDR2 is SMNVEV (reference sequence). The CDR3 extends over 16 amino acids. The CDR3 region has the DNA TGTACCAGCAGGGCAGGGCTAGCAATAAACACCGGGGAGCTGTTTTTT. Its translation is CTSRAGLAINTGELFF.

Many counts were recorded for this clonotype. This chain joins TRBV20-1 and TRBJ2-5; D is uncertain. The CDR3 consists of 13 residues. Germline CDR1 is DFQATT and CDR2 is SNEGSKA (reference sequence). V was shortened by 1 base and J by 7 bases, with 13 bases between the two germline ends. CDR3 protein: CSARAEVTGTQYF. The CDR3, as DNA: TGCAGTGCTAGAGCGGAAGTGACTGGGACCCAGTACTTC.

This clonotype was seen many times. V is TRBV12-3 or TRBV12-4 and J is TRBJ2-3; unclear D gene. V was cut by 1 base and J by 3 bases, with 14 bases left in between. CDR3 size: 16 residues. CDR3 residues: CASSLGGTRLTDTQYF. In nucleotides, the CDR3 is TGTGCCAGCAGTTTAGGAGGTACTCGGCTAACAGATACGCAGTATTTT.

This chain uses TRBV18 with TRBJ2-2; 8 bases fit TRBD2. The CDR3 has 17 residues. CDR1 and CDR2 (germline): KGHSH, LQKENI. The V and J ends lost 6 bases and 0 bases, in that order; junction bases with no gene match: 9. CDR3 in DNA: TGTGCCAGCTCCTTGGCGAGCGGGAGCACGAACACCGGGGAGCTGTTTTTT. The encoded protein is CASSLASGSTNTGELFF.

The table lists this clonotype with a count of one. Possible read error: a much larger clone is one base away. This chain connects TRBV7-9 to TRBJ1-4; 9 nucleotides align to TRBD1. Trimming cost V 5 bases and J 4 bases; bases outside gene matches: 2. Germline assignment: CDR1 SEHNR and CDR2 FQNEAQ (reference sequence). The CDR3 is 14 amino acids. CDR3 in DNA: TGTGCCAGCAGCGAGACAGGGGGTAATGAAAAACTGTTTTTT. It encodes CASSETGGNEKLFF.

This chain joins TRBV19 and TRBJ2-3; a possible D gene is TRBD1 (5 bases). In germline, CDR1 is LNHDA, CDR2 SQIVND (reference sequence). The CDR3 length is 13 residues. Between the trimmed V and J ends, which lost 6 bases and 2 bases, there was a span of 9 bases. The CDR3 spells CASRTDPTDTQYF. The CDR3 DNA reads TGTGCCAGTAGGACAGACCCCACAGATACGCAGTATTTT. Variable domain in full (rest from reference TRBV19 and TRBJ2-3): DGGITQSPKYLFRKEGQNVTLSCEQNLNHDAMYWYRQDPGQGLRLIYYSQIVNDFQKGDIAEGYSVSREKKESFPLTVTSAQKNPTAFYLCASRTDPTDTQYFGPGTRLTVL.

The CDR3 protein is CASSVAGQMETQYF. In DNA, the CDR3 is TGTGCCAGCAGCGTAGCGGGACAAATGGAGACCCAGTACTTC. The chain uses TRBV9 and TRBJ2-5, with a weak D call TRBD1 (6 bases). The CDR3 has 14 residues. V lost 0 bases and J 5 bases, leaving 11 bases between the germline ends. Germline lookup yields CDR1 SGDLS and CDR2 YYNGEE. The full variable domain, rest sourced from reference TRBV9 and TRBJ2-5, is DSGVTQTPKHLITATGQRVTLRCSPRSGDLSVYWYQQSLDQGLQFLIQYYNGEERAKGNILERFSAQQFPDLHSELNLSSLELGDSALYFCASSVAGQMETQYFGPGTRLLVL.

CDR3 bases: TGTGCCAGCAGTGACCGACCGGGACTAGCTTATGTGGATACGCAGTATTTT. Its translation is CASSDRPGLAYVDTQYF. J is TRBJ2-3 and V is TRBV6-1; 9 bases are shared with TRBD2. The CDR3 loop spans 17 amino acids. Trimming cost V 3 bases and J 6 bases; bases outside gene matches: 13. The germline V gene has CDR1 MNHNS and CDR2 SASEGT.

This clonotype was picked up a small number of times. The J gene is TRBJ1-2, the V gene TRBV19, with TRBD1 matching over 8 bases. The V gene end was trimmed by 3 bases and the J gene end by 6 bases; junction bases not matched to a gene: 12. In germline, CDR1 is LNHDA, CDR2 SQIVND (reference sequence). CDR3 length equals 16 residues. The CDR3 DNA follows: TGTGCCAGTAGTATCGGGGGTGACAGGGGCACAAATGGCTACACCTTC. This translates into CASSIGGDRGTNGYTF. The full variable domain, its missing parts supplied by reference TRBV19 and TRBJ1-2, is DGGITQSPKYLFRKEGQNVTLSCEQNLNHDAMYWYRQDPGQGLRLIYYSQIVNDFQKGDIAEGYSVSREKKESFPLTVTSAQKNPTAFYLCASSIGGDRGTNGYTFGSGTRLTVV.

This clonotype has only a few counts. The CDR3 DNA follows: TGCAGTGCTGTCCGGGGAAAAAATGAAAAACTGTTTTTT. It specifies CSAVRGKNEKLFF. This chain links TRBV20-1 with TRBJ1-4, with D uncertain. CDR1 and CDR2 (germline): DFQATT, SNEGSKA (reference sequence). The length of the CDR3 is 13 residues. V lost 5 bases to trimming and J lost 5 bases, with 12 bases between them.

This clonotype was observed at least ten times. The V call is TRBV6-1, the J call TRBJ2-1, with TRBD2 matching 12 bases. Germline values: CDR1 MNHNS, CDR2 SASEGT. Unmatched junction bases numbered 6, after V lost 4 bases and J lost 8 bases. This CDR3 spans 15 amino acids. The CDR3 DNA reads TGTGCCAGCAGTGCTCTAGCGGGAGGGCCCTATGAGCAGTTCTTC. As protein: CASSALAGGPYEQFF.

In its sample, this clonotype was seen many times. The chain carries TRBV27 and TRBJ2-7, with 11 nucleotides matching TRBD2. The CDR3 has 15 residues. The ends lost 6 bases at V and 4 bases at J; junction bases unmatched: 8. Looked up from germline, CDR1 is MNHEY and CDR2 is SMNVEV (reference sequence). CDR3 loop: CASSLLAGVGYEQYF. CDR3 sequence (DNA): TGTGCCAGCAGCCTACTAGCGGGAGTAGGTTACGAGCAGTACTTC.

This clonotype was detected only a few times. CDR3 protein: CASSLSGSGSGKLFF. CDR3 nucleotide sequence: TGTGCCAGCAGTTTATCGGGCAGTGGGAGTGGAAAACTGTTTTTT. The V gene is TRBV27, the J gene TRBJ1-4; D unclear. The CDR3 totals 15 residues. The V end lost 0 bases, the J end lost 10 bases, and 15 bases lay between the germline ends. Per the germline V gene, CDR1 is MNHEY and CDR2 is SMNVEV (reference sequence). Supplemented by reference TRBV27 and TRBJ1-4, the full variable domain reads EAQVTQNPRYLITVTGKKLTVTCSQNMNHEYMSWYRQDPGLGLRQIYYSMNVEVTDKGDVPEGYKVSRKEKRNFPLILESPSPNQTSLYFCASSLSGSGSGKLFFGSGTQLSVL.

This clonotype was found a few times. A much larger clone is a single base away; this may be a read error. The chain employs TRBV28 and TRBJ2-7, with D unclear. Germline V CDR1 and CDR2: MDHEN, SYDVKM. The V end lost 3 bases, the J end lost 2 bases, and 14 bases lay between the germline ends. The CDR3 covers 15 residues. The CDR3 nucleotides are TGTGCCAGCAGTTTCGGCGGCTTCGGACCCTACGAGCAGTACTTC. Amino acid sequence: CASSFGGFGPYEQYF.

This clonotype was seen a few times. The chain is built from TRBV19 and TRBJ1-2; no clear D gene. V was pared by 1 base and J by 3 bases, with 12 bases between. The CDR3 is made up of 15 amino acids. Germline CDR1 is LNHDA and CDR2 is SQIVND (reference sequence). The CDR3 protein is CASSIAESGYYGYTF. The CDR3 DNA is TGTGCCAGTAGTATAGCCGAAAGCGGGTACTATGGCTACACCTTC.

This clonotype was found many times. The chain joins TRBV30 to TRBJ2-7, with 8 bases matching TRBD2. CDR1 GTSNPN and CDR2 SVGIG come from the germline V gene (reference sequence). Trimming cost V 4 bases and J 4 bases; bases outside gene matches: 6. The CDR3 consists of 13 residues. DNA of the CDR3: TGTGCCTGGAATCTAGCGGGTCTTTACGAGCAGTACTTC. It encodes CAWNLAGLYEQYF.

This clonotype was picked up many times. The chain has TRBV28 and TRBJ2-7; D gene ambiguous. The CDR3 runs 10 residues. Per the germline V gene, CDR1 is MDHEN and CDR2 is SYDVKM. V lost 8 bases and J lost 6, with 8 bases in between. CDR3 residues: CASGWVEQYF. CDR3 bases: TGTGCCAGCGGGTGGGTCGAGCAGTACTTC.

At least ten counts were recorded for this clonotype. V and J are TRBV10-3 and TRBJ2-3; TRBD2 matches at 7 bases. V lost 6 bases, J lost 0 bases, and 12 bases stayed unmatched. The CDR3 has 17 residues. The germline CDR1 and CDR2 sequences are ENHRY and SYGVKD. The CDR3 loop is CAIRAGRLRQSTDTQYF. The CDR3 DNA follows: TGTGCCATCAGAGCGGGACGGCTGCGCCAAAGCACAGATACGCAGTATTTT.